This is a list of T cell receptor beta chains from one sample in a study of response to subunit inactivated influenza vaccine. TCRdb processed the RT-PCR reads anew with MiXCR; each CDR3 protein has one entry. The data show roughly 700,000 distinct CDR3 sequences, about 14% seen once. The sample consisted of PBMCs from blood, taken 14 to 15 days before vaccination. The source of these receptors is a man aged 50 or older who received an inactivated influenza vaccine. Both conserved end residues are part of each CDR3. A D gene is named only where the DNA matches it firmly. Not all rows give a size; the values are once, few, many and, for expanded clones, a class.

D	size	V	J	DNA	CDR3
TRBD2	many	TRBV6-5	TRBJ2-7	TGTGCCAGCAGCCAGACTAGCGGAAGCTCCTACGAGCAGTACTTC	CASSQTSGSSYEQYF
TRBD1	.	TRBV4-2	TRBJ2-1	TGTGCCAGCAGCCAGGACAGGGTGTATGAGCAGTTCTTC	CASSQDRVYEQFF
TRBD1	.	TRBV27	TRBJ2-7	TGTGCCAGCAGTTTTTCCGGGACAGGACTCCCCTACGAGCAGTACTTC	CASSFSGTGLPYEQYF
.	.	TRBV4-2	TRBJ2-1	TGTGCCAGCAACCAAACCGGGGCGTTTGGCTCCTACAATGAGCAGTTCTTC	CASNQTGAFGSYNEQFF
TRBD1	few	TRBV12-3/TRBV12-4	TRBJ1-6	TGTGCCAGCAGTAGAGGGACAGCTTATAATTCACCCCTCCACTTT	CASSRGTAYNSPLHF
TRBD2	.	TRBV20-1	TRBJ2-2	TGCAGTGCTAGGGAGCGGGGGACGAACACCGGGGAGCTGTTTTTT	CSARERGTNTGELFF
.	few	TRBV14	TRBJ2-1	TGTGCCAGCAGGGCAGCTTCCTACAATGAGCAGTTCTTC	CASRAASYNEQFF
TRBD1	many	TRBV2	TRBJ2-1	TGTGCCAGCAGTGAGCCGGGACAGGGGCCCCTCCATGAGCAGTTCTTC	CASSEPGQGPLHEQFF
.	many	TRBV29-1	TRBJ1-2	TGCAGCGTTGAAGCTGGCAGAGCCGGCTACACCTTC	CSVEAGRAGYTF
.	many	TRBV9	TRBJ2-2	TGTGCCAGCAGCGTAGGTCTGAACACCGGGGAGCTGTTTTTT	CASSVGLNTGELFF
.	few	TRBV5-6	TRBJ2-3	TGTGCCAGCAGCGACCCTAGCACAGATACGCAGTATTTT	CASSDPSTDTQYF
.	few	TRBV7-9	TRBJ1-2	TGTGCCAGCAGCCCCATCAGGGGAAACGGCTACACCTTC	CASSPIRGNGYTF
.	.	TRBV20-1	TRBJ1-5	TGCAGTTCTAGTAGGGCAGAGAATCAGCCCCAGCATTTT	CSSSRAENQPQHF
TRBD2	once	TRBV7-2	TRBJ2-2	TGTGCCAGCCTGGGAGGGGGGGAGCTGTTTTTT	CASLGGGELFF
.	many	TRBV24-1	TRBJ2-1	TGTGCCAGTGACTGGCCCTCCTACAATGAGCAGTTCTTC	CASDWPSYNEQFF
.	many	TRBV12-3/TRBV12-4	TRBJ1-1	TGTGCCAGCAAGCTCGGGCAGGACACCACTGAAGCTTTCTTT	CASKLGQDTTEAFF
.	many	TRBV12-3/TRBV12-4	TRBJ1-5	TGTGCCAGCAGTTTCAGTGAGAATCAGCCCCAGCATTTT	CASSFSENQPQHF
TRBD2	.	TRBV4-2	TRBJ2-7	TGTGCCAGCAGCCAAGAGGGCGGGAGCCCCTACGAGCAGTACTTC	CASSQEGGSPYEQYF
.	many	TRBV12-3/TRBV12-4	TRBJ2-3	TGTGCCAGCAGTTCGGGGGTGCCAGATACGCAGTATTTT	CASSSGVPDTQYF
TRBD2	once	TRBV20-1	TRBJ2-5	TGCAGTGCTAAACCCCTAGCGGGGGCACAAGAGACCCAGTACTTC	CSAKPLAGAQETQYF
.	.	TRBV20-1	TRBJ2-4	TGCAGTGCTAGAGTGGTGACCGCCAAAAACATTCAGTACTTC	CSARVVTAKNIQYF
TRBD1	many	TRBV5-1	TRBJ2-7	TGTGCCAGCAGCCGAGGACAGGGTACCTACGAGCAGTACTTC	CASSRGQGTYEQYF
.	few	TRBV20-1	TRBJ2-7	TGCAGTGCTAGAGATCGGGGCTTGGAGTACTTC	CSARDRGLEYF
TRBD2	.	TRBV5-6	TRBJ2-7	TGTGCCAGCAGCTTTTCCCTTCTAGCGGGAGAGACCTACGAGCAGTACTTC	CASSFSLLAGETYEQYF
.	.	TRBV9	TRBJ1-3	TGTGCCAGCAGCGTAAAGCCGTCTGGAAACACCATATATTTT	CASSVKPSGNTIYF
TRBD2	many	TRBV12-3/TRBV12-4	TRBJ2-7	TGTGCCAGCAGTTTACGGGGGGAAGGAAATAATGAGCAGTACTTC	CASSLRGEGNNEQYF
.	many	TRBV7-9	TRBJ2-3	TGTGCCAGCAGCTTAGGATTCCCGGGGCCAAGCACAGATACGCAGTATTTT	CASSLGFPGPSTDTQYF
TRBD1	few	TRBV5-6	TRBJ1-3	TGTGCCAGCAGTAGACAGGGGGTGACTGGAAACACCATATATTTT	CASSRQGVTGNTIYF
.	few	TRBV10-3	TRBJ2-1	TGTGCCATCAGTGTTGCGGAAAGGAATGAGCAGTTCTTC	CAISVAERNEQFF
.	many	TRBV9	TRBJ2-1	TGTGCCAGCAGCGTAGGAGGGGGAGGTTACAATGAGCAGTTCTTC	CASSVGGGGYNEQFF
.	many	TRBV14	TRBJ1-4	TGTGCCAGCAGCCTATCAAATGAAAAACTGTTTTTT	CASSLSNEKLFF